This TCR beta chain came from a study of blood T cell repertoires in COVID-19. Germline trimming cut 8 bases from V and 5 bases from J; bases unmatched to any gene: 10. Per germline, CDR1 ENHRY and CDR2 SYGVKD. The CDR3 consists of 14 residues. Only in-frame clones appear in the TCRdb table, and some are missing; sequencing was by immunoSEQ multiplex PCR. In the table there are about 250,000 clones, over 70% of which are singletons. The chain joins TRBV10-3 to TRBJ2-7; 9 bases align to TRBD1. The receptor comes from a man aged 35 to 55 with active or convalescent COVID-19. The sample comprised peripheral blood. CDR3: CAIGGGTGYNEQYF. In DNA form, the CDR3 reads TGTGCCATCGGGGGAGGGACAGGGTACAACGAGCAGTACTTC.